This TCR beta chain was obtained from a study of T cell responses to AZD1222 COVID-19 vaccine. Whole-study findings and limits: Within unmutated variant regions lay the reported targets of nearly half of spike-specific TCRs. Possibly, clonal diversity was underestimated; donors were largely white British and included more females.

As concerns this clone: Its antigen is as yet unknown.

Germline values: CDR1 SGHDN, CDR2 FVKESK. Trimming took 2 bases from V and 4 from J, leaving 14 bases between them. This CDR3 comprises 15 residues. Method: immunoSEQ multiplex PCR; TCRdb's copy keeps in-frame clones and lacks some. The sample records 150,000 to 180,000 clones, 90% being singletons. Sequenced here: peripheral blood, sampled on day 0 of AZD1222 vaccination. The TCR originated in an adult in good health. The chain links TRBV14 to TRBJ1-2; D possibly corresponds to TRBD1 (6 bases). CDR3 in amino acids: CASSQFREGGYGYTF. In DNA form, the CDR3 reads TGTGCCAGCAGCCAATTCAGGGAAGGGGGCTATGGCTACACCTTC.